These 9 T cell receptor beta chains were sequenced from one sample in a study of blood T cell repertoires in COVID-19. Produced via immunoSEQ multiplex PCR; TCRdb's table is partial and in-frame only. In the table there are some 70,000 clones, around 86% of which are singletons. Specimen: peripheral blood. The source is a man in his fifties or sixties with active COVID-19.

The rearrangement joins TRBV6-4 to TRBJ1-1, with TRBD1 matching 7 bases. With V trimmed by 0 bases and J by 3 bases, 4 bases remained unmatched. The CDR3 consists of 15 residues. Germline values: CDR1 MRHNA, CDR2 SNTAGT. In nucleotides, the CDR3 is TGTGCCAGCAGTGACTCCGGCAGGGGGGACACTGAAGCTTTCTTT. Its protein is CASSDSGRGDTEAFF.

V gene TRBV5-1 combines with J gene TRBJ2-7, with TRBD2 matching 8 bases. Germline V CDR1 and CDR2: SGHRS, YFSETQ. The CDR3 sequence is 15 residues long. Trimming took 5 bases from V and 5 from J; bases not matched to a gene: 12. The CDR3 nucleotides are TGCGCCAGCAGGAAGGCCGGGACTAGACAAAACGAGCAGTACTTC. Translation: CASRKAGTRQNEQYF.

The CDR3 sequence: CASSYNGESNTGELFF. CDR3 in DNA: TGTGCCAGCAGTTACAACGGAGAGTCGAACACCGGGGAGCTGTTTTTT. The chain uses TRBV6-2 or TRBV6-3 and TRBJ2-2; no clear D. The CDR3 has 16 amino acids. Germline V CDR1 and CDR2: MNHEY, SVGEGT. With 2 bases removed from V and 0 bases from J, the gap between germline ends came to 10 bases.

This clone was seen only a few times. The gene calls are TRBV28 and TRBJ2-3; D is possibly TRBD2 (5 bases). The CDR3 has 13 amino acids. Germline lookup yields CDR1 MDHEN and CDR2 SYDVKM. Trimming took off 8 bases at V and 0 bases at J, with 9 bases between the two ends. CDR3 residues: CASGRGSTDTQYF. In nucleotides, the CDR3 is TGTGCCAGCGGCCGCGGGAGCACAGATACGCAGTATTTT. Filled out from reference TRBV28 and TRBJ2-3, the complete variable domain reads DVKVTQSSRYLVKRTGEKVFLECVQDMDHENMFWYRQDPGLGLRLIYFSYDVKMKEKGDIPEGYSVSREKKERFSLILESASTNQTSMYLCASGRGSTDTQYFGPGTRLTVL.

V and J are TRBV28 and TRBJ1-1, with a tentative D call TRBD1 (6 bases). Per germline, CDR1 MDHEN and CDR2 SYDVKM. This CDR3 is 12 amino acids long. The germline V and J ends were trimmed by 5 bases and 7 bases, with 11 bases remaining between them. The CDR3 reads CASSLGGVEAFF. The CDR3 DNA follows: TGTGCCAGCAGTCTTGGGGGCGTTGAAGCTTTCTTT. The full variable domain, its missing parts supplied by reference TRBV28 and TRBJ1-1, is DVKVTQSSRYLVKRTGEKVFLECVQDMDHENMFWYRQDPGLGLRLIYFSYDVKMKEKGDIPEGYSVSREKKERFSLILESASTNQTSMYLCASSLGGVEAFFGQGTRLTVV.

In this sample, this clone turned up once. V gene TRBV11-3 combines with J gene TRBJ2-2; 10 bases line up with TRBD1. J gave up 6 bases and V 5 bases, and 6 bases lay outside the gene matches. The CDR3 runs 15 residues. The germline V gene has CDR1 SGHNT and CDR2 YENEEA. The CDR3 DNA follows: TGTGCCAGCAGCCCCGACAGGGGGCGGGCCGGGGAGCTGTTTTTT. Amino acid sequence: CASSPDRGRAGELFF.

The CDR3 DNA follows: TGCAGCGTGCCGACAGGGGACCAGGAGTTCTTC. It encodes CSVPTGDQEFF. The rearrangement uses TRBV29-1 and TRBJ2-1; 8 nucleotides line up with TRBD1. The CDR3 sequence is 11 residues long. Germline V CDR1 and CDR2: SQVTM, ANQGSEA. V lost 6 bases and J lost 14; bases outside the gene matches: 9.

Only a few counts were recorded for this clone. The sample contains more than one DNA sequence encoding this CDR3. The chain uses TRBV6-5 and TRBJ1-2; 10 bases match TRBD1. The CDR3 has 16 residues. Germline loops: CDR1 MNHEY, CDR2 SVGAGI. After removal of 0 bases from V and 3 bases from J, the junction contained 4 bases not matched to a gene. The CDR3 spells CASSYSRTGGHYGYTF. The DNA for the CDR3 is TGTGCCAGCAGTTACTCCCGGACAGGGGGTCACTATGGCTACACCTTC.

The chain has TRBV4-2 and TRBJ2-5; a weak D match, TRBD1 (8 bases). The CDR3 is 15 residues long. Germline-derived CDR1 and CDR2 are LGHNA and YNFKEQ. The V gene lost 4 bases and the J gene lost 0 bases, with 12 bases spanning the gap. In nucleotides, the CDR3 is TGTGCCAGCAGCCGGGGGGGACAGGACCAAGAGACCCAGTACTTC. Translation: CASSRGGQDQETQYF.